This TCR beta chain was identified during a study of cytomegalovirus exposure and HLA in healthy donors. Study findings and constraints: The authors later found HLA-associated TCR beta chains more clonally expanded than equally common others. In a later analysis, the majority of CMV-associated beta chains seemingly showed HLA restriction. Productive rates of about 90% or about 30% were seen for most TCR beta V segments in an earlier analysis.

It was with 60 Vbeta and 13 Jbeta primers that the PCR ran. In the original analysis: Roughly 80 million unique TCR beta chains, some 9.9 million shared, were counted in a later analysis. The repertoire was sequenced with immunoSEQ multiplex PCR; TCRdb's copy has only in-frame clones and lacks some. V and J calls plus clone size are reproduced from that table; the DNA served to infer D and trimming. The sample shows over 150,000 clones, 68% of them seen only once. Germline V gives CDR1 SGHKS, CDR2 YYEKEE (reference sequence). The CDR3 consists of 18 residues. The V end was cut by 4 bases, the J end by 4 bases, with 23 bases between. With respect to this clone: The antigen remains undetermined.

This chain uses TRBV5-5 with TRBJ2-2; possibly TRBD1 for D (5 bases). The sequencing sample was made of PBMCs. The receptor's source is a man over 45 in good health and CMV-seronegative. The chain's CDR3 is CASSIRQFGVEFTGELFF. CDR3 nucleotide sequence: TGTGCCAGCAGCATAAGACAGTTTGGGGTAGAGTTCACCGGGGAGCTGTTTTTT.